A single sample is the source of the 32 T cell receptor beta chains below, sequenced in a study of T-cell reconstitution after alpha-beta-depleted transplantation in children. A library of TCRbeta sequences, prepared with unique molecular identifiers, was generated. TCRdb independently ran MiXCR on the PCR reads; one entry per CDR3 protein. Counted here are hundreds of thousands of distinct CDR3 sequences, over 10% occurring once; the ten biggest clones make up around 2.2%. Sequenced material: PBMCs, mostly from graft donor cells, taken 360 days after TCRalphabeta/CD19-depleted stem cell transplant. Receptors were obtained from a male patient aged 10 to 17 who had a stem cell transplant for acute myeloid leukemia, so the T cells may come from the graft donor.

The rearrangement links TRBV7-2 to TRBJ2-5; tentative D call: TRBD2 (6 bases). The germline V gene encodes CDR1 SGHTA and CDR2 FQGNSA. V lost 0 bases, J lost 4 bases, and 18 bases lay in between. The CDR3 is 17 residues long. The CDR3 sequence: CASSLARSSVPGETQYF. CDR3 DNA: TGTGCCAGCAGCTTAGCGCGCTCTAGCGTGCCCGGAGAGACCCAGTACTTC.

J is TRBJ2-5 and V is TRBV2; TRBD2 agrees at 7 bases. The germline V gene encodes CDR1 SNHLY and CDR2 FYNNEI. V lost 5 bases, J lost 2 bases, and 17 bases stayed unmatched. The CDR3 length is 18 residues. CDR3 amino acids: CASSLEAAGALSQETQYF. The CDR3 DNA reads as TGTGCCAGCAGTTTAGAGGCGGCGGGAGCTCTATCTCAAGAGACCCAGTACTTC.

The chain employs TRBV4-2 and TRBJ2-7; D might be TRBD1 (5 bases). CDR1 is LGHNA, CDR2 YNFKEQ, per germline. The V and J ends lost 0 bases and 3 bases respectively, with 15 bases between them. The CDR3 consists of 16 residues. DNA of the CDR3: TGTGCCAGCAGCCAAGAGGAAGGGGTGGGTAACTACGAGCAGTACTTC. It encodes CASSQEEGVGNYEQYF.

The V and J genes are TRBV7-8 and TRBJ2-3, with D possibly being TRBD2 (6 bases). The CDR3 totals 15 residues. Germline-derived CDR1 and CDR2 are SGHVS and FQNEAQ. V lost 5 bases and J 4 bases, leaving 16 bases between the germline ends. CDR3 nucleotide sequence: TGTGCCAGCAGCGCCCGGGACTCCAGGTCAGATACGCAGTATTTT. It specifies CASSARDSRSDTQYF.

This clonotype was counted a few times. This sequence joins TRBV10-3 and TRBJ1-1; D may be TRBD1 (6 bases). Trimming stripped 0 bases from V and 5 bases from J, with 13 bases between. This CDR3 comprises 15 residues. Germline V CDR1 and CDR2: ENHRY, SYGVKD. In DNA form, the CDR3 reads TGTGCCATCAGTGAGTCCACGGGGGCTGGGACTGAAGCTTTCTTT. As protein: CAISESTGAGTEAFF.

This clonotype was detected a few times. The chain is built from TRBV7-6 and TRBJ2-2; 10 bases are shared with TRBD2. The CDR3 totals 19 residues. The V gene's germline CDR1 is SGHVS and CDR2 FNYEAQ. Unmatched junction bases numbered 8, after V lost 1 base and J lost 0 bases. DNA of the CDR3: TGTGCCAGCAGCTTAGGATTAGCGGGAGGCCTCTCGAACACCGGGGAGCTGTTTTTT. Protein product: CASSLGLAGGLSNTGELFF.

The chain recombines TRBV29-1 with TRBJ2-7; 8 positions match TRBD1. This CDR3 region has 12 residues. J gave up 6 bases and V 4 bases, and 5 bases lay outside the gene matches. Germline CDR1 SQVTM, CDR2 ANQGSEA. The chain's CDR3 is CSVGVQGVEQYF. The CDR3 DNA reads TGCAGCGTTGGGGTACAGGGGGTCGAGCAGTACTTC.

This chain links TRBV4-3 with TRBJ2-4; D ambiguous. CDR3 size: 16 residues. The germline V gene encodes CDR1 LGHNA and CDR2 YSLEER. Trimming shortened V by 1 base and J by 2 bases, and 12 bases separated the two germline ends. The DNA of the CDR3 is TGCGCCAGCAGCCAAGCAAGGGTCCCCACCAAAAACATTCAGTACTTC. This translates into CASSQARVPTKNIQYF.

This clonotype has a handful of counts. The rearrangement uses TRBV10-3 and TRBJ2-1, with 8 positions matching TRBD1. CDR1 and CDR2 from the germline V gene are ENHRY and SYGVKD. Unmatched junction bases numbered 8, after V lost 4 bases and J lost 12 bases. The CDR3 is made up of 13 amino acids. CDR3 coding DNA: TGTGCCATCAGTGGGGGGTATGGACAGGGGCAGTTCTTC. Translation gives CAISGGYGQGQFF.

A note on this clonotype: Germline is not matched at one junction end, which may reflect a read error. The V call is TRBV20-1, the J call TRBJ2-1; the match to TRBD2 covers 12 bases. Germline V gene lookup returns CDR1 DFQATT and CDR2 SNEGSKA (reference sequence). This CDR3 has 17 amino acids. CDR3 nucleotides: TGCTGTGCGACGACTAGCGGGAGAGCTAATAGGTACAATGAGCAGTTCTTC. It codes for CCATTSGRANRYNEQFF.

This clonotype turned up a few times. V usage is TRBV18 and J usage is TRBJ2-3, with 7 bases matching TRBD2. The germline V gene has CDR1 KGHSH and CDR2 LQKENI. With 6 bases clipped from V and 6 bases from J, the junction kept 9 bases outside the gene matches. This CDR3 spans 14 amino acids. CDR3 region: CASSLAVLRDTQYF. The CDR3 bases are TGTGCCAGCTCCCTAGCGGTCCTGAGGGATACGCAGTATTTT.

This clonotype was counted between two and nine times. The rearrangement uses TRBV6-5 and TRBJ2-3; D may match TRBD1 or TRBD2 (5 bases each). In germline, CDR1 is MNHEY, CDR2 SVGAGI. CDR3 length: 14 amino acids. Trimming removed 2 bases from V and 7 bases from J, with 13 bases in between. CDR3 DNA sequence: TGTGCCAGCAGTTACGGGGGAGAGGGAAATACGCAGTATTTT. Protein sequence: CASSYGGEGNTQYF.

At least ten counts were recorded for this clonotype. J is TRBJ2-7 and V is TRBV28, with 13 bases lining up with TRBD2. This CDR3 comprises 19 residues. The ends lost 8 bases at V and 4 bases at J; junction bases unmatched: 20. In germline, CDR1 is MDHEN, CDR2 SYDVKM. The CDR3 reads CASGTGTYGLAGVLYEQYF. The DNA for the CDR3 is TGTGCCAGCGGCACCGGGACCTACGGACTAGCGGGAGTTCTTTACGAGCAGTACTTC.

This clonotype was picked up many times. The rearrangement uses TRBV28 and TRBJ1-1, with D perhaps TRBD1 (6 bases). Trimming cost V 4 bases and J 1 base, with 10 bases left between them. The V gene's germline CDR1 is MDHEN and CDR2 SYDVKM. The CDR3 totals 14 residues. The CDR3 reads CASSSDSPNTEAFF. Written as DNA, the CDR3 is TGTGCCAGCAGTTCGGACAGCCCGAACACTGAAGCTTTCTTT.

The chain has TRBV27 and TRBJ2-2; 11 bases are shared with TRBD2. Germline loops: CDR1 MNHEY, CDR2 SMNVEV (reference sequence). The CDR3 covers 15 residues. Trimming took 4 bases from V and 5 from J; bases not matched to a gene: 3. The CDR3: CASSSIAGGTGELFF. DNA for the CDR3: TGTGCCAGCAGTTCCATAGCGGGAGGGACCGGGGAGCTGTTTTTT.

The CDR3 sequence: CASSLLGEQETQYF. CDR3 DNA sequence: TGTGCCAGCAGCCTTCTGGGCGAACAAGAGACCCAGTACTTC. V gene TRBV6-2 or TRBV6-3 combines with J gene TRBJ2-5; D not resolved. V was shortened by 6 bases and J by 2 bases, with 13 bases between the two germline ends. The CDR3 extends over 14 amino acids. Germline CDR1 and CDR2: MNHEY and SVGEGT.

The chain employs TRBV25-1 and TRBJ2-7; 7 nucleotides align to TRBD2. The V gene's germline CDR1 is MGHDK and CDR2 SYGVNS. The CDR3 sequence is 14 residues long. Losses at the gene ends were 3 bases for V and 5 bases for J; bases not matched to a gene: 7. In DNA form, the CDR3 reads TGTGCCAGCAGTGACAGCGGGATTTTAAACGAGCAGTACTTC. This translates into CASSDSGILNEQYF.

The gene calls are TRBV12-3 or TRBV12-4 and TRBJ2-7, with D possibly matching TRBD1 (6 bases). V was clipped by 3 bases and J by 2 bases, with 14 bases between them. This CDR3 spans 15 amino acids. For the CDR3, the DNA is TGTGCCAGCAGTTTGGGCAGGGGATCGACCTACGAGCAGTACTTC. Protein: CASSLGRGSTYEQYF.

This clonotype was observed a handful of times. The genes are TRBV29-1 and TRBJ2-1; D not resolved. Between the trimmed V and J ends, which lost 3 bases and 6 bases, there was a span of 6 bases. In germline, CDR1 is SQVTM, CDR2 ANQGSEA. The CDR3 totals 11 residues. CDR3 amino acids: CSVEGPNEQFF. In DNA, the CDR3 is TGCAGCGTTGAGGGCCCCAATGAGCAGTTCTTC.

The V and J genes are TRBV7-2 and TRBJ2-1; D is perhaps TRBD1 or TRBD2 (5 bases each). Trimming shortened V by 6 bases and J by 1 base, and 13 bases separated the two germline ends. The CDR3 length is 15 residues. CDR1 and CDR2 (germline): SGHTA, FQGNSA. The CDR3 sequence: CASRPGRQSYNEQFF. CDR3 in DNA: TGTGCCAGCAGACCGGGACGGCAATCCTACAATGAGCAGTTCTTC.

This clonotype showed up just a few times. The DNA for the CDR3 is TGCGCCAGCAGCTTGGGTCTAGCGGGAGGTTACTCCTACAATGAGCAGTTCTTC. Translating it yields CASSLGLAGGYSYNEQFF. V gene TRBV5-1 combines with J gene TRBJ2-1; 11 nucleotides align to TRBD2. J lost 0 bases, V lost 0 bases, and 5 bases had no gene match. Germline CDR1 is SGHRS and CDR2 is YFSETQ. This CDR3 spans 18 amino acids.

The gene calls are TRBV7-9 and TRBJ2-7; a weak D match, TRBD2 (5 bases). The germline V gene has CDR1 SEHNR and CDR2 FQNEAQ (reference sequence). The CDR3 covers 14 residues. V lost 5 bases to trimming and J lost 7 bases, with 18 bases between them. The CDR3: CASSPPSGSIEQYF. In DNA form, the CDR3 reads TGTGCCAGCAGCCCACCCAGCGGTAGTATAGAGCAGTACTTC.

The V call is TRBV11-1, the J call TRBJ2-7, with 9 bases lining up with TRBD1. The CDR3 loop spans 16 amino acids. Germline CDR1 SGHAT, CDR2 FQDESV (reference sequence). V was clipped by 3 bases and J by 4 bases; unmatched bases: 10. The CDR3 DNA sequence: TGTGCCAGCAGCTTCCCTTCGGGACAGGGTTGGTACGAGCAGTACTTC. Residues: CASSFPSGQGWYEQYF.

This chain uses TRBV14 with TRBJ2-7, with TRBD1 as a possible D gene (5 bases). Trimming shortened V by 2 bases and J by 1 base, and 15 bases separated the two germline ends. The CDR3 has 16 amino acids. In germline, CDR1 is SGHDN, CDR2 FVKESK. CDR3 in DNA: TGTGCCAGCAGCCAACGTCATATCAGGGCGTCCTACGAGCAGTACTTC. This encodes CASSQRHIRASYEQYF.

This clonotype was observed many times. The gene calls are TRBV24-1 and TRBJ2-5; 8 positions agree with TRBD2. The CDR3 totals 15 residues. CDR1 is KGHDR, CDR2 SFDVKD, per germline. J lost 5 bases, V lost 5 bases, and 9 bases had no gene match. The CDR3 sequence is CATSGLAGGVETQYF. CDR3 DNA sequence: TGTGCCACCAGTGGGCTGGCGGGAGGTGTGGAGACCCAGTACTTC.

This clonotype was recorded a few times. CDR3 in amino acids: CASSRTGQMNTEAFF. The CDR3 DNA follows: TGCGCCAGCAGCCGGACGGGACAGATGAACACTGAAGCTTTCTTT. The chain links TRBV5-1 to TRBJ1-1, with 7 bases that match TRBD1. This CDR3 is 15 amino acids long. The V gene end was trimmed by 4 bases and the J gene end by 0 bases; junction bases not matched to a gene: 6. Germline V lookup: CDR1 SGHRS, CDR2 YFSETQ.

This clonotype was observed a handful of times. The chain joins TRBV27 to TRBJ2-7, with TRBD2 matching 12 bases. Trimming at V came to 3 bases and at J to 4 bases, leaving 4 bases not matched to a gene. The CDR3 totals 15 residues. The V gene's germline CDR1 is MNHEY and CDR2 SMNVEV (reference sequence). For the CDR3, the DNA is TGTGCCAGCAGTTTTCTAGCGGGAGGGAGGTACGAGCAGTACTTC. This translates into CASSFLAGGRYEQYF.

The DNA for the CDR3 is TGTGCCAGCAGCCCCCGACAGGGGGAATATGAAAAACTGTTTTTT. Protein product: CASSPRQGEYEKLFF. This chain uses TRBV7-2 with TRBJ1-4; 9 bases fit TRBD1. The CDR3 length is 15 residues. After removal of 5 bases from V and 6 bases from J, the junction contained 7 bases not matched to a gene. The V gene's germline CDR1 is SGHTA and CDR2 FQGNSA.

This clonotype was counted between two and nine times. This chain uses TRBV5-1 with TRBJ2-1, with TRBD2 identical over 9 bases. Germline assignment: CDR1 SGHRS and CDR2 YFSETQ. V lost 0 bases, J lost 7 bases, and 20 bases stayed unmatched. This CDR3 has 20 residues. CDR3 sequence reads: CASSLDARSGRRYLGNEQFF. The CDR3 DNA follows: TGCGCCAGCAGCTTGGACGCGAGGAGCGGGAGGAGGTACCTGGGGAATGAGCAGTTCTTC.

This clonotype was seen only a few times. V usage is TRBV6-1 and J usage is TRBJ2-1; D remains unclear. The CDR3 contains 14 residues. CDR1 is MNHNS and CDR2 is SASEGT in the germline V gene. Trimming cost V 6 bases and J 7 bases, with 16 bases left between them. CDR3: CASSTLPGWNEQFF. The CDR3 DNA reads as TGTGCCAGCAGCACCCTACCTGGTTGGAATGAGCAGTTCTTC.

The rearrangement uses TRBV20-1 and TRBJ2-2; D possibly uses TRBD1 or TRBD2 (5 bases each). The CDR3 loop spans 16 amino acids. CDR1 is DFQATT and CDR2 is SNEGSKA in the germline V gene (reference sequence). V was clipped by 7 bases and J by 3 bases, with 21 bases between them. CDR3 residues: CSVPPGELGDTGELFF. The CDR3 DNA sequence: TGCAGTGTCCCACCTGGGGAGTTAGGGGACACCGGGGAGCTGTTTTTT.

The J gene is TRBJ2-7, the V gene TRBV20-1; the D gene is possibly TRBD2 (6 bases). Trimming shortened V by 8 bases and J by 5 bases, and 16 bases separated the two germline ends. Per germline, CDR1 DFQATT and CDR2 SNEGSKA (reference sequence). The length of the CDR3 is 12 residues. CDR3 in amino acids: CSSRGTPHEQYF. The CDR3 coding sequence is TGCAGTTCCCGAGGGACTCCGCACGAGCAGTACTTC.